The 19 T cell receptor beta chains below all came from one sample that was sequenced in a study of blood T cell repertoires in COVID-19. Generated by immunoSEQ multiplex PCR, the TCRdb table keeps only in-frame clones and is missing some. The data contain about 270,000 clones, about four fifths of them singletons. Sequenced: peripheral blood. The receptors originated from a woman aged 18-30 years with acute or convalescent COVID-19.

This rearrangement joins TRBV6-6 to TRBJ2-2; maybe TRBD2 (6 bases). From germline, CDR1 is MNHNY and CDR2 SVGAGI (reference sequence). The CDR3 totals 16 residues. Between the trimmed V and J ends, which lost 7 bases and 0 bases, there was a span of 15 bases. The CDR3 coding sequence is TGTGCCAGCAAACCAGCGGAGGGCTCGAACACCGGGGAGCTGTTTTTT. It yields the protein CASKPAEGSNTGELFF.

This chain connects TRBV5-6 to TRBJ2-5; 12 nucleotides align to TRBD2. The germline V gene has CDR1 SGHDT and CDR2 YYEEEE. After removal of 4 bases from V and 2 bases from J, the junction contained 6 bases not matched to a gene. The CDR3 loop spans 16 amino acids. This CDR3 is CASSPTSGRGQETQYF. The CDR3 bases are TGTGCCAGCAGCCCGACTAGCGGGAGAGGACAAGAGACCCAGTACTTC. Supplemented by reference TRBV5-6 and TRBJ2-5, the full variable domain reads DAGVTQSPTHLIKTRGQQVTLRCSPKSGHDTVSWYQQALGQGPQFIFQYYEEEERQRGNFPDRFSGHQFPNYSSELNVNALLLGDSALYLCASSPTSGRGQETQYFGPGTRLLVL.

The genes are TRBV18 and TRBJ2-5; possible D gene TRBD2, 6 bases. Looked up from germline, CDR1 is KGHSH and CDR2 is LQKENI. Between the trimmed V and J ends, which lost 3 bases and 3 bases, there was a span of 11 bases. The CDR3 spans 14 residues. CDR3 nucleotides: TGTGCCAGCTCACCCGGGACTTCTAAAGAGACCCAGTACTTC. Translated, it gives CASSPGTSKETQYF.

J is TRBJ2-5 and V is TRBV19, with 8 nucleotides matching TRBD1. The germline CDR1 and CDR2 sequences are LNHDA and SQIVND (reference sequence). The CDR3 is 15 residues long. J was trimmed by 5 bases and V by 6 bases; bases with no gene match: 11. CDR3 bases: TGTGCCAGTAGCCTCCTTGGACAGGGTAGGGAGACCCAGTACTTC. It specifies CASSLLGQGRETQYF.

The chain joins TRBV6-5 to TRBJ2-3, with D perhaps matching TRBD2 (5 bases). This CDR3 region has 15 residues. V was cut by 6 bases and J by 0 bases, with 13 bases left in between. Looked up from germline, CDR1 is MNHEY and CDR2 is SVGAGI. As DNA, the CDR3 is TGTGCCAGCAGCGCGGGCGGATCTAGCACAGATACGCAGTATTTT. Translation: CASSAGGSSTDTQYF.

The V gene is TRBV5-1, the J gene TRBJ2-2, with TRBD2 identical over 11 bases. CDR1 and CDR2 (germline): SGHRS, YFSETQ. V dropped 8 bases and J dropped 5; count of bases not matched to a gene: 5. This CDR3 is 14 amino acids long. CDR3 coding DNA: TGCGCCAGTCGACTAGCGGGACGAACCGGGGAGCTGTTTTTT. The encoded protein is CASRLAGRTGELFF.

The chain links TRBV6-5 to TRBJ2-3; 8 nucleotides line up with TRBD1. This CDR3 comprises 15 residues. V shed 5 bases, J shed 4 bases, and the junction held 8 bases outside the gene matches. Germline V gene data show CDR1 as MNHEY and CDR2 as SVGAGI. In DNA form, the CDR3 reads TGTGCCAGCAGTCCCCGGACAGGGTTCTCAGATACGCAGTATTTT. This codes for CASSPRTGFSDTQYF.

CDR3 sequence: CATSDWGTGSNQPQHF. The CDR3 DNA sequence: TGTGCCACCAGTGATTGGGGGACAGGGTCCAATCAGCCCCAGCATTTT. The chain joins TRBV24-1 to TRBJ1-5; 9 bases agree with TRBD1. V lost 2 bases and J lost 3; bases outside the gene matches: 4. Germline V lookup: CDR1 KGHDR, CDR2 SFDVKD. This CDR3 spans 16 amino acids.

The chain joins TRBV24-1 to TRBJ2-7; D possibly corresponds to TRBD1 (5 bases). The V gene's germline CDR1 is KGHDR and CDR2 SFDVKD. V lost 3 bases, J lost 5 bases, and 16 bases lay in between. This CDR3 spans 15 amino acids. The CDR3 loop reads CATSDPTQGINEQYF. In nucleotides, the CDR3 is TGTGCCACCAGTGATCCTACTCAGGGAATCAACGAGCAGTACTTC.

The J gene is TRBJ2-3, the V gene TRBV9, with D perhaps matching TRBD2 (6 bases). Trimming stripped 1 base from V and 2 bases from J, with 11 bases between. CDR1 and CDR2 (germline): SGDLS, YYNGEE. The CDR3 is made up of 15 amino acids. The CDR3 coding sequence is TGTGCCAGCAGCGTATCGGGGGAATACACAGATACGCAGTATTTT. Translation gives CASSVSGEYTDTQYF.

The chain couples TRBV15 to TRBJ2-7, with 7 bases identical to TRBD1. This CDR3 is built from 13 residues. Losses at the gene ends were 2 bases for V and 5 bases for J; bases not matched to a gene: 3. The germline V gene encodes CDR1 LNHNV and CDR2 YYDKDF (reference sequence). The CDR3 DNA is TGTGCCACCAGCAGACGACAGGGCGACGAGCAGTACTTC. It yields the protein CATSRRQGDEQYF.

This clone was counted only a few times. The V and J genes are TRBV27 and TRBJ1-5; D is perhaps TRBD1 (5 bases). This CDR3 is built from 14 residues. Trimming removed 0 bases at V and 6 bases at J, with 9 bases between. Germline CDR1 MNHEY, CDR2 SMNVEV (reference sequence). The CDR3 sequence is CASSLSGEGQPQHF. In nucleotides, the CDR3 is TGTGCCAGCAGTTTATCAGGGGAGGGTCAGCCCCAGCATTTT.

This clone was counted once. This chain links TRBV10-3 with TRBJ2-7, with TRBD2 identical over 7 bases. V was clipped by 2 bases and J by 5 bases; unmatched bases: 6. Germline CDR1 ENHRY, CDR2 SYGVKD. The CDR3 is 14 amino acids. The CDR3 DNA is TGTGCCATCAGTGAGGGACGGGAGGTTCACGAGCAGTACTTC. As protein: CAISEGREVHEQYF.

This sequence joins TRBV10-2 and TRBJ2-3, with D hard to call. The CDR3 spans 13 residues. CDR1 WSHSY and CDR2 SAAADI come from the germline V gene. V dropped 6 bases and J dropped 0 bases, with 7 bases sitting between them. The CDR3 DNA sequence: TGCGCCAGCAGGCAAGCGAGCACAGATACGCAGTATTTT. Translated, it gives CASRQASTDTQYF.

The CDR3 is CASTPGQGDLDTQYF. The CDR3 bases are TGTGCCAGCACCCCGGGACAGGGAGATCTAGATACGCAGTATTTT. The chain carries TRBV7-9 and TRBJ2-3, with 9 bases identical to TRBD1. V shed 7 bases, J shed 5 bases, and the junction held 10 bases outside the gene matches. Germline V gene lookup returns CDR1 SEHNR and CDR2 FQNEAQ (reference sequence). The CDR3 runs 15 residues.

This clone occurred once. This sequence joins TRBV4-1 and TRBJ1-4, with D possibly being TRBD1 (5 bases). The CDR3 is 15 amino acids. Trimming removed 0 bases at V and 8 bases at J, with 13 bases between. Germline V gene data show CDR1 as MGHRA and CDR2 as YSYEKL. The CDR3 is CASSQDGGDGEKLFF. Written as DNA, the CDR3 is TGCGCCAGCAGCCAAGACGGGGGAGATGGCGAAAAACTGTTTTTT.

The chain carries TRBV19 and TRBJ2-4; D may be TRBD1 (6 bases). The V end lost 1 base, the J end lost 0 bases, and 13 bases lay between the germline ends. The CDR3 is 17 amino acids. In germline, CDR1 is LNHDA, CDR2 SQIVND (reference sequence). CDR3 bases: TGTGCCAGTAGTATAGTTTCAGGGGTGAAAGCCAAAAACATTCAGTACTTC. Its translation: CASSIVSGVKAKNIQYF.

The V call is TRBV28, the J call TRBJ2-1; possible D gene TRBD1, 6 bases. V gave up 1 base and J gave up 7 bases, with 14 bases separating them. CDR3 length equals 15 residues. Per germline, CDR1 MDHEN and CDR2 SYDVKM. CDR3 amino acids: CASSLSWQGKNEQFF. For the CDR3, the DNA is TGTGCCAGCAGTTTATCTTGGCAGGGGAAGAATGAGCAGTTCTTC.

The V call is TRBV4-2, the J call TRBJ2-3; TRBD2 matches 12 bases. After removal of 0 bases from V and 3 bases from J, the junction contained 7 bases not matched to a gene. From germline, CDR1 is LGHNA and CDR2 YNFKEQ. The CDR3 is 18 amino acids. The chain's CDR3 is CASSQELAGGGWTDTQYF. Written as DNA, the CDR3 is TGTGCCAGCAGCCAAGAACTAGCGGGAGGAGGATGGACAGATACGCAGTATTTT.